These T cell receptor beta chains were read from a single sample in a study of PD-1 blockade in mismatch repair-deficient tumors. Sequencing used immunoSEQ multiplex PCR; TCRdb keeps in-frame clones, though not all of them. The sample holds some 100,000 clones; 82% are singletons and the top ten take around 6.9%. The sample consisted of peripheral blood, taken roughly 35 weeks after starting pembrolizumab. The receptor set was obtained from an adult with mismatch repair-deficient cancer. CDR3s leave out the opening cysteine and the closing phenylalanine or tryptophan.

V	length	J	CDR3
TRBV2	10	TRBJ2-7	ASKDSRYEQY
TRBV5-1	13	TRBJ2-7	ASTPLETESYEQY
TRBV6-5	12	TRBJ2-5	ASSRGRGWETQY
TRBV19	12	TRBJ1-5	ASSLGTGNQPQH
TRBV7-2	11	TRBJ2-2	ASSSRAGLGLF
TRBV6-6	12	TRBJ2-7	ASSYSDRAYEQY
TRBV19	15	TRBJ1-2	ASSIDPRRGESYGYT
TRBV18	15	TRBJ1-3	ASSPNQVGGVGNTIY
TRBV5-1	11	TRBJ1-2	ASSYRDDYGYT
TRBV4-2	13	TRBJ2-7	ASSQNQGISYEQY
TRBV10-2	16	TRBJ2-7	ASSDPGQVPILAYEQY
TRBV5-1	14	TRBJ2-5	ASSLVASGGPITQY
TRBV5-1	14	TRBJ2-2	ASSLGRASNTGELF
TRBV4-3	13	TRBJ2-1	ASSQDDKALNEQF